The clone carrying this T cell receptor (beta chain) has only a few counts. The data originate from a study of blood T cell repertoires in COVID-19. Study summary: Sources were T cells, B-cell-depleted T cells, or PBMCs; the material itself was cDNA or gDNA.

Source study methods: Quantification of nucleated cells was approximated via reference gene primer amplification. Clones were read by immunoSEQ multiplex PCR, and TCRdb kept only the in-frame ones, dropping some. Clone size and V and J calls were adopted from that table, with D and trimming inferred from the DNA. This table holds more than 110,000 clones, roughly four fifths found once. The CDR3 consists of 16 residues. The germline gives CDR1 KGHSH, CDR2 LQKENI. V was cut by 2 bases and J by 1 base, with 12 bases left in between. This TCR derives from a man older than 75 with acute or convalescent COVID-19. Sequencing was performed on peripheral blood. The chain links TRBV18 to TRBJ1-5; possibly TRBD1 for D (5 bases). CDR3 protein: CASSPGSGRSNQPQHF. The CDR3 region has the DNA TGTGCCAGCTCACCAGGTTCAGGGAGGAGCAATCAGCCCCAGCATTTT.